This T cell receptor beta chain was identified during a study of cytomegalovirus exposure and HLA in healthy donors. The PCR had 60 Vbeta and 13 Jbeta primers. Sequenced by immunoSEQ multiplex PCR; TCRdb stores in-frame clones only, minus some. The table includes roughly 160,000 clones, around 79% detected once. Trimming removed 5 bases from V and 3 bases from J, with 11 bases in between. Per the germline V gene, CDR1 is SGDLS and CDR2 is YYNGEE. CDR3 length equals 13 residues. The chain is built from TRBV9 and TRBJ1-2, with D possibly being TRBD1 (6 bases). This clonotype was obtained from a man aged 45-65 years in good health and CMV-seropositive. The source material was PBMCs. The CDR3 bases are TGTGCCAGCAGGGGGGCCAGGGACTATGGCTACACCTTC. Encoded protein: CASRGARDYGYTF.